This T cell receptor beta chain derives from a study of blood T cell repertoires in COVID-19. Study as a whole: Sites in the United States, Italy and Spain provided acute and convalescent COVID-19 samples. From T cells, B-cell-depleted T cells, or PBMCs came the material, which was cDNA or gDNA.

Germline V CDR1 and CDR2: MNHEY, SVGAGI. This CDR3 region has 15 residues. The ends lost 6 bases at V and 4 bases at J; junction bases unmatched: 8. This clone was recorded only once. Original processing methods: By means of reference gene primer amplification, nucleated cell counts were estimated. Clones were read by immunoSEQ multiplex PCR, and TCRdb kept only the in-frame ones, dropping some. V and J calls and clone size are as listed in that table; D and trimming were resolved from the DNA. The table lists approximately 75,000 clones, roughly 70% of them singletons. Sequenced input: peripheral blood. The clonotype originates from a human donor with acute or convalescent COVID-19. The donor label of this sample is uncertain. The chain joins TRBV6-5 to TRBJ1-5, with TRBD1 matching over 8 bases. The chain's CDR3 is CASRPPGTGNQPQHF. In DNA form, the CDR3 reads TGTGCCAGCAGGCCACCCGGGACAGGAAATCAGCCCCAGCATTTT.